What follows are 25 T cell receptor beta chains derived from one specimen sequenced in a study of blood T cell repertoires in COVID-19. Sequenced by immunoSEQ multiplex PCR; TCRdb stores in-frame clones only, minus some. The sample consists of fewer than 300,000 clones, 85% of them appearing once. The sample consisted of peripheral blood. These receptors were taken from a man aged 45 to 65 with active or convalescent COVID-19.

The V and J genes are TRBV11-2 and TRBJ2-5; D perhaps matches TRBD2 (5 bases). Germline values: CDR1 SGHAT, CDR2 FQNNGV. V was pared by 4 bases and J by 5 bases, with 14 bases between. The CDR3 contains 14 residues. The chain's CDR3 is CASSSRGVGETQYF. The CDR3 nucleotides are TGTGCCAGCAGCTCCCGGGGAGTCGGGGAGACCCAGTACTTC.

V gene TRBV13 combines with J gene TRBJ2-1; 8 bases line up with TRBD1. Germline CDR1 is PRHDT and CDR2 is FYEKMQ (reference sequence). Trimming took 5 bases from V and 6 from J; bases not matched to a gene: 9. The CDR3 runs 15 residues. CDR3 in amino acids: CASSPDRGYINEQFF. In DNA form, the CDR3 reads TGTGCCAGCAGCCCCGACAGGGGCTACATCAATGAGCAGTTCTTC.

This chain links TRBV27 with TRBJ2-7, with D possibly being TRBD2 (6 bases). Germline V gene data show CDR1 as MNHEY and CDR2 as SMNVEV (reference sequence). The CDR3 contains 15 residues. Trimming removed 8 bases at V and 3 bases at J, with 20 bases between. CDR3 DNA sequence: TGTGCCAGCCGTTCGACCGGGACTGGGGACTACGAGCAGTACTTC. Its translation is CASRSTGTGDYEQYF.

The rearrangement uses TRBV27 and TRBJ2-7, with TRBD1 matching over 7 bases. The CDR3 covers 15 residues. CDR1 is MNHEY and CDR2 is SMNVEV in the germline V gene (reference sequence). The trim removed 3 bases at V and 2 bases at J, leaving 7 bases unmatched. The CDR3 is CASSFLRDRPYEQYF. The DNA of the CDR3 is TGTGCCAGCAGTTTCCTTCGGGACAGACCCTACGAGCAGTACTTC.

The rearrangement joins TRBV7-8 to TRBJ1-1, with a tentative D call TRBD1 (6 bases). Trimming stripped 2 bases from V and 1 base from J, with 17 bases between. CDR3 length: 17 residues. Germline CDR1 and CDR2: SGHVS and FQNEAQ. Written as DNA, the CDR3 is TGTGCCAGCAGCTTACACCAGGGGTCCATTGGGAACACTGAAGCTTTCTTT. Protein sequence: CASSLHQGSIGNTEAFF.

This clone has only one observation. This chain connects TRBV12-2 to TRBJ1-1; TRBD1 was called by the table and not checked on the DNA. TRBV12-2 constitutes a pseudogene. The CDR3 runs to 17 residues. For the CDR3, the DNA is TGTGCAAGTCGCTTAGCAGTCCGGGACAGCATGAACACTGAAGCTTTCTTT. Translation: CASRLAVRDSMNTEAFF.

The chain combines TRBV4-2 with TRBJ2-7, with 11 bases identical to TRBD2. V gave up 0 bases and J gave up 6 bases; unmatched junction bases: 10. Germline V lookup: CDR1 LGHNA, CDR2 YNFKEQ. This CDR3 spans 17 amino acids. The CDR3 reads CASSQDRGLADSAEQYF. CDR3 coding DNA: TGTGCCAGCAGCCAAGATCGGGGACTAGCGGACAGCGCCGAGCAGTACTTC.

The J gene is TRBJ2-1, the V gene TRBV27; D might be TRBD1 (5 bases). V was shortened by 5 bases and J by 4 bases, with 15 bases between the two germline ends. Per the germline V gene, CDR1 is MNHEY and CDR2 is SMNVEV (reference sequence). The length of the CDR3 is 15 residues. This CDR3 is CASSRLAAGYNEQFF. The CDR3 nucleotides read TGTGCCAGCAGTCGACTGGCGGCAGGGTACAATGAGCAGTTCTTC.

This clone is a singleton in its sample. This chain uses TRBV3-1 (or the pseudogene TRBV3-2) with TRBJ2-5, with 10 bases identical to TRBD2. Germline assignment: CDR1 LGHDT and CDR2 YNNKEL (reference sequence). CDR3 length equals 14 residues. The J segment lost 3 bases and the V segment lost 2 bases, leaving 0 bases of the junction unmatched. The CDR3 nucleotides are TGTGCCAGCAGCCAAACTAGCGGGAAAGAGACCCAGTACTTC. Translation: CASSQTSGKETQYF.

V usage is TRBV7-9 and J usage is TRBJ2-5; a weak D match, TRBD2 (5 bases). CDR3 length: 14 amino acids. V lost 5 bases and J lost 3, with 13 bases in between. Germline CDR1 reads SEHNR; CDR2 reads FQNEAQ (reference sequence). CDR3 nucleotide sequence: TGTGCCAGCAGCGTCCAGAGGCGGGAAGAGACCCAGTACTTC. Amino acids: CASSVQRREETQYF.

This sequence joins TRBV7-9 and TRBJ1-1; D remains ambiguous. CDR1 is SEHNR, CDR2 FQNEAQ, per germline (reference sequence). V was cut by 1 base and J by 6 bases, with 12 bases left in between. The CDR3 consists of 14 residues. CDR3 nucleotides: TGTGCCAGCAGCTTAGTTAGGGAGGAACCTGAAGCTTTCTTT. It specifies CASSLVREEPEAFF.

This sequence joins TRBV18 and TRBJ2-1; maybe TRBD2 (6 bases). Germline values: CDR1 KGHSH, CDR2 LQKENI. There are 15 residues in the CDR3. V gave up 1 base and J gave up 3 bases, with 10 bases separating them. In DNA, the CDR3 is TGTGCCAGCTCACCACGGGAGGAGAACTACAATGAGCAGTTCTTC. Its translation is CASSPREENYNEQFF.

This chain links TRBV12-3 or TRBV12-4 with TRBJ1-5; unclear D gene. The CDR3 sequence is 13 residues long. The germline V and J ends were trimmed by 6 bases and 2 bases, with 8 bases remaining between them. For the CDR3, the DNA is TGTGCCAGCAGCCACCTAGGCAATCAGCCCCAGCATTTT. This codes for CASSHLGNQPQHF.

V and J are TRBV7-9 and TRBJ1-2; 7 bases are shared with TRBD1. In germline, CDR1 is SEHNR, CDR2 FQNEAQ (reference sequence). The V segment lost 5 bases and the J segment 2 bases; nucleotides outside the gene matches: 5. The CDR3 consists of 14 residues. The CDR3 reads CASSPGTANYGYTF. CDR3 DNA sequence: TGTGCCAGCAGCCCCGGGACAGCGAACTATGGCTACACCTTC.

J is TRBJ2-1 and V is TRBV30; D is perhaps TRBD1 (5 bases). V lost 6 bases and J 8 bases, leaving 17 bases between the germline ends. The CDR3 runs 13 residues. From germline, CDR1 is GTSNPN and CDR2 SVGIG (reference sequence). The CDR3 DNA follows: TGTGCCTGCCGCCCTGGGGCTTTCCATGAGCAGTTCTTC. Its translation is CACRPGAFHEQFF.

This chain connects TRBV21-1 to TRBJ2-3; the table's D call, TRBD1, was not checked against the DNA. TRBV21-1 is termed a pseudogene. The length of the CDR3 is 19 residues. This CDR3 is CASSKVKRKGTRSTDTQYF. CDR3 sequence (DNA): TGTGCCAGCAGCAAAGTTAAGAGGAAGGGGACAAGAAGCACAGATACGCAGTATTTT.

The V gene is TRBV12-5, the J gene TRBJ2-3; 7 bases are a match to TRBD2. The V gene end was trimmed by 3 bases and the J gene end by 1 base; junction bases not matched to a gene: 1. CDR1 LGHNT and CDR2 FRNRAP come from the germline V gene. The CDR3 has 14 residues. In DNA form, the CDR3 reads TGTGCTAGTGGTTTAAGCGGGGGCACAGATACGCAGTATTTT. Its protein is CASGLSGGTDTQYF.

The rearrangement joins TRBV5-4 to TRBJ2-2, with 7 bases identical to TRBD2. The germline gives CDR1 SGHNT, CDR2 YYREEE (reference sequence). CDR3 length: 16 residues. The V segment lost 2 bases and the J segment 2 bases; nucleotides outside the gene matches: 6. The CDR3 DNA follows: TGTGCCAGCAGCTTAGGGCTAGCGGCTAACACCGGGGAGCTGTTTTTT. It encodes CASSLGLAANTGELFF.

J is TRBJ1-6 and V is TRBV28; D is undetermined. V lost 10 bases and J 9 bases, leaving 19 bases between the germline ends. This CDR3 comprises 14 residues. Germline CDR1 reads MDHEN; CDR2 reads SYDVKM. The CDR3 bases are TGTGCCACCGCTAATCGGGAGTCTCGTTCACCCCTCCACTTT. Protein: CATANRESRSPLHF.

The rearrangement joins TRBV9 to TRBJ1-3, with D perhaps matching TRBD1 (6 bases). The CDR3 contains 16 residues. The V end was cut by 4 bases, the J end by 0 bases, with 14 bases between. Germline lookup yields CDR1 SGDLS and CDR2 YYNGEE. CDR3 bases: TGTGCCAGCAGCACTCGACAGGAGAGCTCTGGAAACACCATATATTTT. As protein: CASSTRQESSGNTIYF.

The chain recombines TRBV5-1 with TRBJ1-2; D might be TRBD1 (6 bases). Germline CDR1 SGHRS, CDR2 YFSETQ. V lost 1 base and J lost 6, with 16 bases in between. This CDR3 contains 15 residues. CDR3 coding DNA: TGCGCCAGCAGCTTGCAGCTCCGGGACACCAATGGCTACACCTTC. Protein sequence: CASSLQLRDTNGYTF.

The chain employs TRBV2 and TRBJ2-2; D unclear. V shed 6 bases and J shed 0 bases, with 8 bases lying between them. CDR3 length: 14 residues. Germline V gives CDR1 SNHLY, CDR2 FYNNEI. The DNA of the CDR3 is TGTGCCAGCAGGACTGATTCGAACACCGGGGAGCTGTTTTTT. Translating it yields CASRTDSNTGELFF.

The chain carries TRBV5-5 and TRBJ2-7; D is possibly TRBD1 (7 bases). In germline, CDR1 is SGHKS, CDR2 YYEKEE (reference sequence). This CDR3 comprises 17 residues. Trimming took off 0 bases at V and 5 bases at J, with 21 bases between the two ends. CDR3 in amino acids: CASSLVLRTGGSDEQYF. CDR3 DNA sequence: TGTGCCAGCAGCTTGGTCTTAAGGACAGGAGGGTCGGACGAGCAGTACTTC. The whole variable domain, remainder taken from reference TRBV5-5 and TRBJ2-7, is DAGVTQSPTHLIKTRGQQVTLRCSPISGHKSVSWYQQVLGQGPQFIFQYYEKEERGRGNFPDRFSARQFPNYSSELNVNALLLGDSALYLCASSLVLRTGGSDEQYFGPGTRLTVT.

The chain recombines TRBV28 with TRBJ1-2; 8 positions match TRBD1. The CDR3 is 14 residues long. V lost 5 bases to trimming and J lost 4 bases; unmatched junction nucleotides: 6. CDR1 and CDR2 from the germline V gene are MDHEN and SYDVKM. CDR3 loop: CASSPQGTGYGYTF. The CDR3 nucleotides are TGTGCCAGCAGTCCCCAGGGGACAGGCTATGGCTACACCTTC.

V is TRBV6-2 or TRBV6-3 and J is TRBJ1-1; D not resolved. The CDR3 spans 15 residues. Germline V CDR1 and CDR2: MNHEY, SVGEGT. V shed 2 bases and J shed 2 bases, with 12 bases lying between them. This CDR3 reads CASSYSAGINTEAFF. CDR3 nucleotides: TGTGCCAGCAGTTACAGCGCCGGCATCAACACTGAAGCTTTCTTT.